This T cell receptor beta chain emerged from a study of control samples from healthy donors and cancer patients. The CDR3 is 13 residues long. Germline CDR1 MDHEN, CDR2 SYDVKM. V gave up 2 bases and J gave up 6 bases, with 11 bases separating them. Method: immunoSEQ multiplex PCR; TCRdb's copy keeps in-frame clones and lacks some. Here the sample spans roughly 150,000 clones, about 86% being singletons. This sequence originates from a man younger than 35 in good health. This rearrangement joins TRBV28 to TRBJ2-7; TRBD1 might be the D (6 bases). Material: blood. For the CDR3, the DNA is TGTGCCAGCAGTTTAATGGGGGCGGGCGAGCAGTACTTC. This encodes CASSLMGAGEQYF.